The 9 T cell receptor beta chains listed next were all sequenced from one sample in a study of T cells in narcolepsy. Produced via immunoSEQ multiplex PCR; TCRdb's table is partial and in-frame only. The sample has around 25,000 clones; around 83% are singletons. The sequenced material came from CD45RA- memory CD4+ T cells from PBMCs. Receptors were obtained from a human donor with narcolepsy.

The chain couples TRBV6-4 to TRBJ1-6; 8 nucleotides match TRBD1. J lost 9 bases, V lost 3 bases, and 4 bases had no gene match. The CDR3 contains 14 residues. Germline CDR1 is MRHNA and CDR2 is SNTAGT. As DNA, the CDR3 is TGTGCCAGCAGTGAAACAGGGGGGAGTTCACCCCTCCACTTT. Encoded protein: CASSETGGSSPLHF.

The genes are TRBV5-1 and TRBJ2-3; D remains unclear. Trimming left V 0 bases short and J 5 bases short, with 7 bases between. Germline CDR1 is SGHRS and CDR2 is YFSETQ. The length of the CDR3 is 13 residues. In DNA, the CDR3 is TGCGCCAGCAGCTTGGAACAGCGAGATACGCAGTATTTT. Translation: CASSLEQRDTQYF. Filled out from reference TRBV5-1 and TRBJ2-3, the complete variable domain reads KAGVTQTPRYLIKTRGQQVTLSCSPISGHRSVSWYQQTPGQGLQFLFEYFSETQRNKGNFPGRFSGRQFSNSRSEMNVSTLELGDSALYLCASSLEQRDTQYFGPGTRLTVL.

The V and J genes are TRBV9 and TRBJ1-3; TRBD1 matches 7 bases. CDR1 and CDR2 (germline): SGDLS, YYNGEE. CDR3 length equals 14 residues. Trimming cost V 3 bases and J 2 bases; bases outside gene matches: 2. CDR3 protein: CASSGQGAGNTIYF. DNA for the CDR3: TGTGCCAGCAGCGGGCAGGGGGCTGGAAACACCATATATTTT.

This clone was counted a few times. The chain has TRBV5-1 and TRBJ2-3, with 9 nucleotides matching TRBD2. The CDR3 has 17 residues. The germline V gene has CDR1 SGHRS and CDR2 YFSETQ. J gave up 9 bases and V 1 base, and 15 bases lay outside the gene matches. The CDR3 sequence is CASSLRSGLADLGTQYF. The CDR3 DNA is TGCGCCAGCAGCTTGCGATCGGGACTAGCAGATCTCGGAACGCAGTATTTT.

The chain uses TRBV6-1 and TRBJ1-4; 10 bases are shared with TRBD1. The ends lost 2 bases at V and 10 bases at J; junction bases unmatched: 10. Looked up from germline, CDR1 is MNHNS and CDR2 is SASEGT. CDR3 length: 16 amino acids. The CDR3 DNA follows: TGTGCCAGCAGTGAAATTAGCGGGACAGGGGTTGGAAAACTGTTTTTT. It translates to CASSEISGTGVGKLFF.

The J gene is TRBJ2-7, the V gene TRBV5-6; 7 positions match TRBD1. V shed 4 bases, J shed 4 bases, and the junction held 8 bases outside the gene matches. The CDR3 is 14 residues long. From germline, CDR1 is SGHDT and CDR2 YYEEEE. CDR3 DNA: TGTGCCAGCAGCCTGGGACAGTCGCCTTACGAGCAGTACTTC. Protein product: CASSLGQSPYEQYF.

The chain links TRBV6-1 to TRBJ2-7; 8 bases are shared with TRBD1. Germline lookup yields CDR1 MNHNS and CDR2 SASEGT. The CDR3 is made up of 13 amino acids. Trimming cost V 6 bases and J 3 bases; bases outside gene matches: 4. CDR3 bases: TGTGCCAGCAGCCCGACAGGGGTCTACGAGCAGTACTTC. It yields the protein CASSPTGVYEQYF.

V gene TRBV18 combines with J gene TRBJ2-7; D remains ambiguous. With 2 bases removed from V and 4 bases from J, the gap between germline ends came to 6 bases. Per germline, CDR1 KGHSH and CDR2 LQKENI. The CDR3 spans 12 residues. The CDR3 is CASSPKGYEQYF. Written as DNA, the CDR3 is TGTGCCAGCTCACCAAAGGGTTACGAGCAGTACTTC.

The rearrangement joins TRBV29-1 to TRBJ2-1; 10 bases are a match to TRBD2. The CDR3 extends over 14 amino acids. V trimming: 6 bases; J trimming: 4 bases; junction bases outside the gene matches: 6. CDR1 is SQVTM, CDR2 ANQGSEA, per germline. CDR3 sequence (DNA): TGCAGCGTCAAAAGACTAGCGGGTTACAATGAGCAGTTCTTC. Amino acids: CSVKRLAGYNEQFF.